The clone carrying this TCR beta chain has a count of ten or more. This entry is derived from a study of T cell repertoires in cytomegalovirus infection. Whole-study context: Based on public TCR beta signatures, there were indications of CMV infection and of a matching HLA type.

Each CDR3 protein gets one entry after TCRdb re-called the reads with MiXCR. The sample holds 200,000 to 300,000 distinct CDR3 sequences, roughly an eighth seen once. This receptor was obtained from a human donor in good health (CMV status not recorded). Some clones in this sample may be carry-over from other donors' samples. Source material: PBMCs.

The CDR3 here is CSASIQGGGRETQYF. The CDR3 bases are TGCAGTGCATCTATCCAGGGGGGGGGCCGGGAGACCCAGTACTTC. The rearrangement links TRBV20-1 to TRBJ2-5; D possibly uses TRBD1 or TRBD2 (7 bases each). Germline CDR1 reads DFQATT; CDR2 reads SNEGSKA (reference sequence). With 6 bases removed from V and 5 bases from J, the gap between germline ends came to 22 bases. The CDR3 sequence is 15 residues long.